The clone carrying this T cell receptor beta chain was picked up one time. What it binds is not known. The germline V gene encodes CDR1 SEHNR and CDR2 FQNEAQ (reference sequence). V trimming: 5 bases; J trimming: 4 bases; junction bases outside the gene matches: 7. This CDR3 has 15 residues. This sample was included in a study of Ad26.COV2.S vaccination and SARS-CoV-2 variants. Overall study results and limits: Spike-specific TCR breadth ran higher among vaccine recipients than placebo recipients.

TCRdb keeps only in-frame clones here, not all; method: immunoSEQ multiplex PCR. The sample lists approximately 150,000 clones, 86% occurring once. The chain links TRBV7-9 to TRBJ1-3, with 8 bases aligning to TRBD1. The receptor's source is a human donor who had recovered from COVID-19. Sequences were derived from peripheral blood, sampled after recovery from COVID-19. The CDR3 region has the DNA TGTGCCAGCAGCCCTCAGGGGGCAGGAGGAAACACCATATATTTT. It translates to CASSPQGAGGNTIYF.